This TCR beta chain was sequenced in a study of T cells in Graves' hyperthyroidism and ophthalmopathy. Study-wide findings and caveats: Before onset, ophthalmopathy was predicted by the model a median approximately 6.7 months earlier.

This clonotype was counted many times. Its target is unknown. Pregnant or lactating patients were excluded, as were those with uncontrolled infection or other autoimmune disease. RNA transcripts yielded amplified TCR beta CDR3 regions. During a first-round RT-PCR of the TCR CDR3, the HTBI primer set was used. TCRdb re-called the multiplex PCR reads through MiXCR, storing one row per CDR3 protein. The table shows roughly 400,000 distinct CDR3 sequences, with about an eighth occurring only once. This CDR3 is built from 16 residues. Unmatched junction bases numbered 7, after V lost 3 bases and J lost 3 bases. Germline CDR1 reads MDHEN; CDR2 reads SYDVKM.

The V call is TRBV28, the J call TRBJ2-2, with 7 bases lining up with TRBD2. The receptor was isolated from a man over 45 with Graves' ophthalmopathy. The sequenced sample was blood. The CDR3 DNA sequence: TGTGCCAGCAGTTTGCCAAAGGGGAGGGACACCGGGGAGCTGTTTTTT. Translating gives CASSLPKGRDTGELFF.